This TCR beta chain is drawn from a study of OX40 agonist ivuxolimab in advanced cancers. Germline values: CDR1 KGHSH, CDR2 LQKENI. V gave up 3 bases and J gave up 0 bases, with 9 bases separating them. This CDR3 is built from 15 residues. Regarding this clone: No antigen is known for it.

General study points: The antigen specificity of the peripheral T cells (those that were expanded) was not determined. The study observed clonal expansion of CD4+ and CD8+ blood T cells by week 6 at 0.1 to 3.0 mg/kg.

Profiled with immunoSEQ multiplex PCR; TCRdb holds only in-frame clones, not every one. Of roughly 100,000 clones listed, about nine tenths are singletons. The starting material was CD4+ or CD8+ T cells sorted from blood, obtained in a trial of the OX40 agonist ivuxolimab. The chain is built from TRBV18 and TRBJ2-1; D not certain. The sequence was obtained from an adult with an advanced solid tumor such as melanoma, head and neck, liver or kidney cancer. Here the CDR3 reads CASSPAESSYNEQFF. The CDR3 DNA sequence: TGTGCCAGCTCACCGGCGGAGAGCTCCTACAATGAGCAGTTCTTC.